A single sample gave rise to the 14 T cell receptor beta chains below, sequenced in a study of tumour-infiltrating T cells in Burkitt lymphoma. The data were produced by immunoSEQ multiplex PCR, yet TCRdb's version contains in-frame clones alone and is incomplete. This table holds 15,000 or so clones, 30% found once. The material sequenced was tumor tissue. These receptors originate from a human donor with diffuse large B-cell lymphoma.

This clone showed up just a few times. J is TRBJ1-5 and V is TRBV6-1, with D possibly being TRBD1 (5 bases). Germline CDR1 MNHNS, CDR2 SASEGT. This CDR3 is built from 13 residues. Trimming shortened V by 6 bases and J by 4 bases, and 10 bases separated the two germline ends. CDR3 nucleotides: TGTGCCAGCAGCCTCGGGGCTAATCAGCCCCAGCATTTT. Residues: CASSLGANQPQHF.

V gene TRBV5-1 combines with J gene TRBJ1-1, with D unresolved. The CDR3 spans 14 residues. Trimming stripped 0 bases from V and 4 bases from J, with 10 bases between. Germline V gene sequence: CDR1 SGHRS, CDR2 YFSETQ. CDR3 amino acids: CASSLEAVGTEAFF. The CDR3 nucleotides read TGCGCCAGCAGCTTGGAGGCAGTAGGCACTGAAGCTTTCTTT.

The sample holds a few counts of this clone. The J gene is TRBJ2-1, the V gene TRBV29-1; D is perhaps TRBD1 (8 bases). The CDR3 totals 13 residues. Trimming pared 7 bases from V and 9 bases from J, leaving 19 bases between. The germline gives CDR1 SQVTM, CDR2 ANQGSEA. CDR3 sequence: CSGRTHRGGEQFF. The CDR3 nucleotides are TGCAGCGGACGAACTCACAGGGGGGGTGAGCAGTTCTTC.

This clone was detected a few times. V and J are TRBV2 and TRBJ1-1, with 10 bases identical to TRBD1. Trimming took 5 bases from V and 1 from J; bases not matched to a gene: 1. The CDR3 extends over 14 amino acids. CDR1 is SNHLY and CDR2 is FYNNEI in the germline V gene. The CDR3 region has the DNA TGTGCCAGCAGTAGACAGGGGGCGAACACTGAAGCTTTCTTT. It codes for CASSRQGANTEAFF.

V gene TRBV9 combines with J gene TRBJ2-6, with no clear D. CDR1 is SGDLS and CDR2 is YYNGEE in the germline V gene. Trimming took 0 bases from V and 0 from J, leaving 7 bases between them. The CDR3 has 16 amino acids. The CDR3 sequence is CASSVASRSGANVLTF. The CDR3 nucleotides are TGTGCCAGCAGCGTAGCAAGCCGCTCTGGGGCCAACGTCCTGACTTTC.

This clone has a handful of counts. CDR3 nucleotides: TGTGCCAGCAGCAAGGACAGGGGATATGGCTACACCTTC. This codes for CASSKDRGYGYTF. V usage is TRBV5-6 and J usage is TRBJ1-2; the match to TRBD1 covers 9 bases. CDR3 size: 13 residues. V lost 4 bases to trimming and J lost 5 bases; unmatched junction nucleotides: 3. The V gene's germline CDR1 is SGHDT and CDR2 YYEEEE.

The rearrangement uses TRBV2 and TRBJ2-1; a possible D gene is TRBD2 (5 bases). This CDR3 is built from 13 residues. Germline values: CDR1 SNHLY, CDR2 FYNNEI. V lost 6 bases to trimming and J lost 8 bases, with 14 bases between them. This CDR3 is CASSYTRGYEQFF. The CDR3 bases are TGTGCCAGCAGCTATACCCGAGGGTATGAGCAGTTCTTC.

The chain links TRBV19 to TRBJ1-5; a possible D gene is TRBD1 (6 bases). Germline CDR1 LNHDA, CDR2 SQIVND (reference sequence). V was cut by 0 bases and J by 7 bases, with 10 bases left in between. This CDR3 has 14 residues. The CDR3 reads CASSIEHQGQPQHF. The DNA for the CDR3 is TGTGCCAGTAGTATAGAACATCAGGGGCAGCCCCAGCATTTT.

The chain carries TRBV4-1 and TRBJ2-1, with 8 bases identical to TRBD2. Germline CDR1 reads MGHRA; CDR2 reads YSYEKL. V was pared by 2 bases and J by 3 bases, with 9 bases of the junction left unmatched. This CDR3 contains 17 residues. CDR3 sequence (DNA): TGCGCCAGCAGCCAATCCGGGGGTACTAGCGGCTACAATGAGCAGTTCTTC. Translating gives CASSQSGGTSGYNEQFF.

This clone has a single count. The J gene is TRBJ1-3, the V gene TRBV6-5; tentatively, D is TRBD1 (5 bases). V lost 6 bases to trimming and J lost 3 bases, with 9 bases between them. Germline V gives CDR1 MNHEY, CDR2 SVGAGI. The CDR3 sequence is 13 residues long. The CDR3 bases are TGTGCCAGCAGGCAGGGTCTTGGAAACACCATATATTTT. Residues: CASRQGLGNTIYF.

This clone was seen more than once but under ten times. This sequence joins TRBV5-1 and TRBJ2-3, with 13 nucleotides matching TRBD2. There are 16 residues in the CDR3. V gave up 3 bases and J gave up 4 bases; unmatched junction bases: 5. Germline CDR1 is SGHRS and CDR2 is YFSETQ. This CDR3 is CASSYPGLAGSDTQYF. The CDR3 DNA follows: TGCGCCAGCAGCTATCCGGGACTAGCGGGATCAGATACGCAGTATTTT. The whole variable domain, remainder taken from reference TRBV5-1 and TRBJ2-3, is KAGVTQTPRYLIKTRGQQVTLSCSPISGHRSVSWYQQTPGQGLQFLFEYFSETQRNKGNFPGRFSGRQFSNSRSEMNVSTLELGDSALYLCASSYPGLAGSDTQYFGPGTRLTVL.

The chain recombines TRBV28 with TRBJ2-3; D is perhaps TRBD1 (6 bases). Between the trimmed V and J ends, which lost 1 base and 1 base, there was a span of 12 bases. CDR1 and CDR2 from the germline V gene are MDHEN and SYDVKM. There are 16 residues in the CDR3. The CDR3 DNA reads as TGTGCCAGCAGTTTATTTGCAGGGGCAGGCACAGATACGCAGTATTTT. Encoded protein: CASSLFAGAGTDTQYF.

The table lists this clone with a few counts. The rearrangement joins TRBV2 to TRBJ1-1, with a possible D match to TRBD1 (6 bases). The ends were cut back, 6 bases at V and 3 bases at J, with 20 bases in the middle. The germline CDR1 and CDR2 sequences are SNHLY and FYNNEI. CDR3 length equals 16 residues. The CDR3 here is CASRRRGAIGDTEAFF. The CDR3 coding sequence is TGTGCCAGCAGGCGGCGGGGGGCGATTGGGGACACTGAAGCTTTCTTT.

This clone turned up a few times. The chain carries TRBV5-1 and TRBJ2-7, with 7 bases that match TRBD1. Germline CDR1 reads SGHRS; CDR2 reads YFSETQ. With 7 bases clipped from V and 1 base from J, the junction kept 8 bases outside the gene matches. This CDR3 contains 14 residues. The CDR3 DNA follows: TGCGCCAGCGGGTCGATGACAGGGTCCTACGAGCAGTACTTC. Translating gives CASGSMTGSYEQYF.